These T cell receptor beta chains were read from a single sample in a study of cytomegalovirus exposure and HLA in healthy donors. TCRdb keeps only in-frame clones here, not all; method: immunoSEQ multiplex PCR. The sample consists of 200,000 to 250,000 clones, 65% to 90% of them appearing once. Input material: PBMCs. Every receptor here comes from a girl aged 10 to 17 in good health and CMV-seronegative. The CDR3 runs from the conserved cysteine through the conserved F or W. A D gene is named only where the DNA matches it firmly. Expanded clones are given a class, and other clones once, few, many or no size at all.

V	size	D	J	DNA	CDR3
TRBV9	-	-	TRBJ1-4	TGTGCCAGCAGCGGAACGTCGGGGGGTGAAAAACTGTTTTTT	CASSGTSGGEKLFF
TRBV6-4	-	-	TRBJ2-2	TGTGCCAGCAGCGCTACGACTCAGAACACCGGGGAGCTGTTTTTT	CASSATTQNTGELFF
TRBV7-2	-	-	TRBJ2-3	TGTGCCAGCAGCTTAGTGGGGCAGGATACGCAGTATTTT	CASSLVGQDTQYF
TRBV7-9	-	TRBD1	TRBJ2-7	TGTGCCAGCAGCCCCGACAGGGGCCCCTACGAGCAGTACTTC	CASSPDRGPYEQYF
TRBV2	-	TRBD2	TRBJ2-7	TGTGCCAGCAGTGAAAGGGCTAGCGGAACCTACGAGCAGTACTTC	CASSERASGTYEQYF
TRBV11-2	once	-	TRBJ1-1	TGTGCCAGCAGCCACAACCGGAGGGCTGAAGCTTTCTTT	CASSHNRRAEAFF
TRBV9	-	TRBD1	TRBJ1-1	TGTGCCAGCAGCCCACCGGGGACAGTTAAGACTGAAGCTTTCTTT	CASSPPGTVKTEAFF
TRBV28	-	-	TRBJ2-1	TGTGCCAGCAGTTCCTTTCAGGGGAAAACGAACAATGAGCAGTTCTTC	CASSSFQGKTNNEQFF
TRBV15	-	-	TRBJ2-3	TGTGCCACCAGCCTCGTGGGGGGATCAGATACGCAGTATTTT	CATSLVGGSDTQYF
TRBV20-1	-	-	TRBJ1-5	TGCAGTGCTCAGGGGCATCAGCCCCAGCATTTT	CSAQGHQPQHF
TRBV6-5	-	TRBD2	TRBJ2-1	TGTGCCAGCAGACCCGGGACTACAAAAAACAATGAGCAGTTCTTC	CASRPGTTKNNEQFF
TRBV5-6	few	TRBD2	TRBJ2-3	TGTGCCAGCAGCCTCCCGGGGGGATCGCAGTATTTT	CASSLPGGSQYF
TRBV9	-	-	TRBJ2-1	TGTGCCAGCAGCATTTCGGGAAGCAATGAGCAGTTCTTC	CASSISGSNEQFF
TRBV27	-	TRBD2	TRBJ2-5	TGTGCCAGCAGCACTAAAAGCGGGCGGGGGGGCATAGAGACCCAGTACTTC	CASSTKSGRGGIETQYF
TRBV15	once	-	TRBJ1-2	TGTGCCACCAGCAGAGATTTAAAGGGGTTTGATGGCTACACCTTC	CATSRDLKGFDGYTF
TRBV7-7	-	-	TRBJ2-2	TGTGCCAGCAGCCAACTTTCGACCGGGGAGCTGTTTTTT	CASSQLSTGELFF
TRBV30	-	TRBD1	TRBJ2-7	TGTGCCTGGAGAAGGGGGCGAATCAACGAGCAGTACTTC	CAWRRGRINEQYF
TRBV7-8	-	TRBD2	TRBJ2-7	TGTGCCAGCAGCTTAACGGGGACTAGCGGGAGGCCCTACGAGCAGTACTTC	CASSLTGTSGRPYEQYF
TRBV7-2	-	TRBD1	TRBJ1-6	TGTGCCAGCAGCTTAGAGGGGGCTTCACCCCTCCACTTT	CASSLEGASPLHF
TRBV6-6	-	TRBD1	TRBJ1-2	TGTGCCAGCAGTTCCGGGACAGGGTTTTTCTATGGCTACACCTTC	CASSSGTGFFYGYTF
TRBV4-1	-	TRBD1	TRBJ1-2	TGCGCCAGCAGCCCCCTTGAGGGACAGGGAATCTATGGCTACACCTTC	CASSPLEGQGIYGYTF
TRBV2	-	TRBD1	TRBJ2-7	TGTGCCAGCAGTTCGTATGACAGGGTTGCCTACGAGCAGTACTTC	CASSSYDRVAYEQYF
TRBV5-1	-	TRBD2	TRBJ2-3	TGCGCCAGCCACGGTGGCGGGAGTTGGACAGATACGCAGTATTTT	CASHGGGSWTDTQYF
TRBV28	-	-	TRBJ1-2	TGTGCCAGCAGCTCTGGCAGGGGCCGGGGAAACTATGGCTACACCTTC	CASSSGRGRGNYGYTF
TRBV27	-	-	TRBJ1-5	TGTGCCAGCAGTCCAACAGTCTATAGCGGCAATCGGCCCCAGCATTTT	CASSPTVYSGNRPQHF
TRBV27	-	-	TRBJ1-1	TGTGCCAGCAGAGTAGGAGGGTTGAACACTGAAGCTTTCTTT	CASRVGGLNTEAFF
TRBV5-4	few	-	TRBJ1-1	TGTGCCAGCAGCTTGAGGCAGGGAAACACTGAAGCTTTCTTT	CASSLRQGNTEAFF
TRBV2	-	-	TRBJ1-1	TGTGCCAGCAGTGGGGTTGGGGGAGGGAACACTGAAGCTTTCTTT	CASSGVGGGNTEAFF
TRBV2	-	-	TRBJ2-3	TGTGCCAGCAGCCCCCAGGCTACGCAGTATTTT	CASSPQATQYF
TRBV5-1	-	-	TRBJ1-1	TGCGCCAGCAGCTTGGACAGGGACACTGAAGCTTTCTTT	CASSLDRDTEAFF
TRBV4-2	few	-	TRBJ1-1	TGTGCCAGCAGCCAAGAAGGCAGGCAGGAAGAAGCTTTCTTT	CASSQEGRQEEAFF